This passage covers 21 T cell receptor beta chains from one sample sequenced in a study of early T cells in non-severe SARS-CoV-2 infection. TCRdb processed the 5' RACE reads anew with MiXCR; each CDR3 protein has one entry. The table shows 90,000 to 120,000 distinct CDR3 sequences, with 11% occurring only once. Sequencing input: whole blood. The source of these receptors is an adult who was a healthcare worker with PCR-confirmed SARS-CoV-2 infection or an uninfected control (not recorded which).

This clonotype has more than one count but fewer than ten. The V and J genes are TRBV21-1 and TRBJ2-1; the table gives TRBD2 as D, unverified against the DNA. TRBV21-1 is a listed pseudogene. The CDR3 runs 19 residues. CDR3 in DNA: TGTGCCAGCAGAGCAGTGGGACTAGCGCGACCCAGCTCCTACAATGAGCAGTTCTTC. It yields the protein CASRAVGLARPSSYNEQFF.

This clonotype was seen ten or more times. V is TRBV7-2 and J is TRBJ2-7; the D is unclear. Germline-derived CDR1 and CDR2 are SGHTA and FQGNSA. V dropped 2 bases and J dropped 4 bases, with 15 bases sitting between them. The CDR3 contains 15 residues. The CDR3 DNA follows: TGTGCCAGCAGCTTAAATCAAGGAATTTTATACGAGCAGTACTTC. Amino acid sequence: CASSLNQGILYEQYF.

By its share, this clonotype is medium-sized. The chain recombines TRBV12-3 or TRBV12-4 with TRBJ2-7; D call uncertain. V dropped 3 bases and J dropped 6 bases, with 18 bases sitting between them. This CDR3 region has 15 residues. The CDR3 nucleotides read TGTGCCAGCAGTTTGAGCATAACAGCGAATCTCGAGCAGTACTTC. This gives the protein CASSLSITANLEQYF.

The count of this clonotype is one. The chain is built from TRBV6-2 or TRBV6-3 and TRBJ1-5; tentatively, D is TRBD1 (5 bases). Germline V CDR1 and CDR2: MNHEY, SVGEGT. This CDR3 is 14 amino acids long. Trimming left V 4 bases short and J 3 bases short, with 10 bases between. CDR3 bases: TGTGCCAGCAGTTGGACAAGGGACAATCAGCCCCAGCATTTT. The encoded protein is CASSWTRDNQPQHF.

This clonotype was detected many times. The CDR3: CASSYQVSTDTQYF. The CDR3, as DNA: TGTGCCAGCAGTTACCAGGTATCCACAGATACGCAGTATTTT. The chain is built from TRBV6-6 and TRBJ2-3; D unclear. V lost 2 bases, J lost 2 bases, and 8 bases lay in between. Per germline, CDR1 MNHNY and CDR2 SVGAGI (reference sequence). This CDR3 comprises 14 residues.

This clonotype was picked up a small number of times. CDR3 in DNA: TGCAGCGTGACTAGCGGGAGGATCTACAATGAGCAGTTCTTC. Translated, it gives CSVTSGRIYNEQFF. The rearrangement links TRBV29-1 to TRBJ2-1, with 13 positions matching TRBD2. There are 14 residues in the CDR3. Germline CDR1 reads SQVTM; CDR2 reads ANQGSEA. V gave up 6 bases and J gave up 3 bases; unmatched junction bases: 2.

The chain combines TRBV28 with TRBJ1-4, with D perhaps TRBD1 (6 bases). The V end lost 8 bases, the J end lost 6 bases, and 16 bases lay between the germline ends. The CDR3 length is 14 residues. Looked up from germline, CDR1 is MDHEN and CDR2 is SYDVKM. The CDR3 DNA follows: TGTGCCAGCGCATTCAGGGGAGGGGATGAAAAACTGTTTTTT. As protein: CASAFRGGDEKLFF.

V gene TRBV20-1 combines with J gene TRBJ2-5, with D possibly TRBD2 on 6 matching bases. The V end was cut by 2 bases, the J end by 5 bases, with 18 bases between. CDR1 and CDR2 from the germline V gene are DFQATT and SNEGSKA (reference sequence). The CDR3 has 15 amino acids. The CDR3 nucleotides are TGCAGTGCTAGACCCATGTCCGGGAGCAGGGAGACCCAGTACTTC. This codes for CSARPMSGSRETQYF.

A word on this clonotype: A much larger clone differs from this one at a single base, so this may be a read error. The CDR3 DNA is TGTGCCAGCTCACTACTCCCCAAGGATGAGCAGTTCTTC. Its protein product is CASSLLPKDEQFF. The rearrangement uses TRBV18 and TRBJ2-1; D call uncertain. Germline-derived CDR1 and CDR2 are KGHSH and LQKENI. The CDR3 has 13 amino acids. Trimming stripped 4 bases from V and 8 bases from J, with 12 bases between.

This clonotype was observed a few times. The chain has TRBV28 and TRBJ2-7; D is unresolved. V lost 7 bases and J lost 6, with 16 bases in between. The germline V gene encodes CDR1 MDHEN and CDR2 SYDVKM. CDR3 length: 13 amino acids. DNA for the CDR3: TGTGCCAGCACCAAGGGCGGTTTGGGCGAGCAGTACTTC. Translated: CASTKGGLGEQYF. The full variable domain, rest sourced from reference TRBV28 and TRBJ2-7, is DVKVTQSSRYLVKRTGEKVFLECVQDMDHENMFWYRQDPGLGLRLIYFSYDVKMKEKGDIPEGYSVSREKKERFSLILESASTNQTSMYLCASTKGGLGEQYFGPGTRLTVT.

This clonotype was recorded many times. The CDR3 protein is CASTLGIAGVEQYF. Written as DNA, the CDR3 is TGCGCCAGCACCCTAGGAATAGCGGGAGTCGAGCAGTACTTC. The chain has TRBV5-1 and TRBJ2-7; 9 nucleotides match TRBD2. This CDR3 region has 14 residues. The ends lost 6 bases at V and 6 bases at J; junction bases unmatched: 10. Germline V gene sequence: CDR1 SGHRS, CDR2 YFSETQ.

Many counts were recorded for this clonotype. The chain recombines TRBV24-1 with TRBJ2-3; 7 bases fit TRBD1. CDR1 is KGHDR, CDR2 SFDVKD, per germline. Trimming removed 3 bases from V and 8 bases from J; junction bases left unmatched: 13. The CDR3 loop spans 16 amino acids. The CDR3 nucleotides read TGTGCCACCAGTGATCTGGACAGGACCAACCAGCGTACGCAGTATTTT. Protein sequence: CATSDLDRTNQRTQYF.

The rearrangement uses TRBV27 and TRBJ2-5; D is possibly TRBD1 (5 bases). The ends were cut back, 4 bases at V and 1 base at J, with 10 bases in the middle. Per the germline V gene, CDR1 is MNHEY and CDR2 is SMNVEV (reference sequence). The CDR3 is 14 amino acids. CDR3 DNA: TGTGCCAGCAGTTCGGCAGACAGCCAAGAGACCCAGTACTTC. Protein: CASSSADSQETQYF.

The chain joins TRBV20-1 to TRBJ2-7; D tentatively fits TRBD1 or TRBD2 (5 bases each). Trimming shortened V by 5 bases and J by 6 bases, and 14 bases separated the two germline ends. CDR1 DFQATT and CDR2 SNEGSKA come from the germline V gene (reference sequence). This CDR3 contains 12 residues. The CDR3 region has the DNA TGCAGTGCTCGGGGAAATGGGGCCGAGCAGTACTTC. It translates to CSARGNGAEQYF.

The CDR3 sequence is CAWSVAQGAAYEQYF. The CDR3 nucleotides read TGTGCCTGGAGTGTAGCGCAGGGGGCCGCCTACGAGCAGTACTTC. This rearrangement joins TRBV30 to TRBJ2-7, with 8 bases that match TRBD1. This CDR3 contains 15 residues. After removal of 0 bases from V and 2 bases from J, the junction contained 6 bases not matched to a gene. CDR1 GTSNPN and CDR2 SVGIG come from the germline V gene (reference sequence).

This clonotype came up a few times. The genes are TRBV6-2 or TRBV6-3 and TRBJ2-1; a possible D gene is TRBD2 (6 bases). Germline V gives CDR1 MNHEY, CDR2 SVGEGT. The CDR3 loop spans 18 amino acids. V lost 0 bases and J lost 3, with 18 bases in between. For the CDR3, the DNA is TGTGCCAGCAGTTACTCTCTCTCTCCGGGACTTAACTACAATGAGCAGTTCTTC. Translated: CASSYSLSPGLNYNEQFF.

The genes are TRBV5-5 and TRBJ2-1; tentatively, D is TRBD2 (6 bases). Trimming left V 2 bases short and J 3 bases short, with 12 bases between. The CDR3 totals 15 residues. Germline CDR1 SGHKS, CDR2 YYEKEE (reference sequence). CDR3 DNA: TGTGCCAGCAGCTTTCGTAGCGGAGACTACAATGAGCAGTTCTTC. Residues: CASSFRSGDYNEQFF.

This clonotype occurred many times. V and J are TRBV7-2 and TRBJ2-1; D gene ambiguous. The CDR3 spans 12 residues. Trimming left V 4 bases short and J 8 bases short, with 9 bases between. Germline assignment: CDR1 SGHTA and CDR2 FQGNSA. The CDR3 DNA reads TGTGCCAGCAGCTCCCTTCGGGATGAGCAGTTCTTC. It yields the protein CASSSLRDEQFF.

This clonotype was counted many times. This sequence joins TRBV10-3 and TRBJ2-1; D tentatively fits TRBD1 or TRBD2 (5 bases each). CDR1 is ENHRY and CDR2 is SYGVKD in the germline V gene. Deletions cut 4 bases from V and 4 bases from J, with 14 bases between. This CDR3 region has 15 residues. CDR3 in DNA: TGTGCCATCAGTGGGGACCTGAAAGGGTACAATGAGCAGTTCTTC. Translating gives CAISGDLKGYNEQFF.

This clonotype was observed at least ten times. The chain uses TRBV4-1 and TRBJ2-7; perhaps D is TRBD1 or TRBD2 (5 bases each). V lost 4 bases, J lost 5 bases, and 15 bases lay in between. CDR3 size: 14 residues. Germline V CDR1 and CDR2: MGHRA, YSYEKL. The CDR3 sequence: CASSPGQSGDEQYF. CDR3 coding DNA: TGCGCCAGCAGCCCGGGGCAGAGTGGGGACGAGCAGTACTTC.

As concerns this clonotype: A single base separates this from a much larger clone, so it may be a read error. The genes are TRBV7-2 and TRBJ2-7, with D possibly TRBD2 on 6 matching bases. The CDR3 has 14 residues. The V gene's germline CDR1 is SGHTA and CDR2 FQGNSA. The CDR3 region is CAGSPGSGYYEQYF. The CDR3, as DNA: TGTGCCGGCAGCCCCGGGAGCGGTTACTACGAGCAGTACTTC. Full variable domain (rest looked up from reference TRBV7-2 and TRBJ2-7): GAGVSQSPSNKVTEKGKDVELRCDPISGHTALYWYRQSLGQGLEFLIYFQGNSAPDKSGLPSDRFSAERTGGSVSTLTIQRTQQEDSAVYLCAGSPGSGYYEQYFGPGTRLTVT.